Sequencing of this T cell receptor (beta chain) was carried out in a study of PD-L1 blockade in urothelial cancer. Method: immunoSEQ multiplex PCR; TCRdb's copy keeps in-frame clones and lacks some. Of roughly 50,000 clones listed, around three quarters are singletons. The CDR3 is 14 amino acids. The junction had 7 bases not matched to a gene; V was cut back by 5 bases and J by 10 bases. In germline, CDR1 is SGDLS, CDR2 YYNGEE. The V call is TRBV9, the J call TRBJ1-6, with 9 bases fitting TRBD1. The sample was PBMCs, taken around atezolizumab (anti-PD-L1) treatment. The TCR originated in a man between 65 and 85 years old with urothelial cancer. The CDR3 sequence is CASSRQDRGSPLHF. In DNA, the CDR3 is TGTGCCAGCAGTAGACAGGACAGGGGATCACCCCTCCACTTT.